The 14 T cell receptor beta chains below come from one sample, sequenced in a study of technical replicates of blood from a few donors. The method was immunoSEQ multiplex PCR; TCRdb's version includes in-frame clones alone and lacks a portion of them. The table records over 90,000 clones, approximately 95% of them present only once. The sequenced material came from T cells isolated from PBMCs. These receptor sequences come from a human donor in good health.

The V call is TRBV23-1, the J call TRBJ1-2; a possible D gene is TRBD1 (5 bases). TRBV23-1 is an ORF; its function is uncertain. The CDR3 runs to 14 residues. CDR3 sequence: CDPRRAGTNYGYTF. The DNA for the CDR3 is TGCGACCCACGTAGGGCAGGGACTAACTATGGCTACACCTTC.

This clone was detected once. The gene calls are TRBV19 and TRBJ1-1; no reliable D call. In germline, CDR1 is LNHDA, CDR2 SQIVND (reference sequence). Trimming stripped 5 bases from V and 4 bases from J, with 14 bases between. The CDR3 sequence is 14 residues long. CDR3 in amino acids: CASSYGEGLTEAFF. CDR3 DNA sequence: TGTGCCAGTAGTTACGGGGAGGGTCTCACTGAAGCTTTCTTT.

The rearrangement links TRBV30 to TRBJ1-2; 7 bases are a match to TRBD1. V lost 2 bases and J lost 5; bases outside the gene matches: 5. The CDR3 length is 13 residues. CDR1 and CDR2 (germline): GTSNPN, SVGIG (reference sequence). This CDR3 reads CAWSYGQVYGYTF. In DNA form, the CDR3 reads TGTGCCTGGAGTTACGGACAGGTTTATGGCTACACCTTC. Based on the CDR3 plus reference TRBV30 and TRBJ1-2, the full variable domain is SQTIHQWPATLVQPVGSPLSLECTVEGTSNPNLYWYRQAAGRGLQLLFYSVGIGQISSEVPQNLSASRPQDRQFILSSKKLLLSDSGFYLCAWSYGQVYGYTFGSGTRLTVV.

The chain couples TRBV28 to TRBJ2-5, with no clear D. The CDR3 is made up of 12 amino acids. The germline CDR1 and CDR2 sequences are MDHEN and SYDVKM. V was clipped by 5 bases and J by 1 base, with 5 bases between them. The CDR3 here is CASSRSQETQYF. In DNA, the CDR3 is TGTGCCAGCAGTCGCAGCCAAGAGACCCAGTACTTC.

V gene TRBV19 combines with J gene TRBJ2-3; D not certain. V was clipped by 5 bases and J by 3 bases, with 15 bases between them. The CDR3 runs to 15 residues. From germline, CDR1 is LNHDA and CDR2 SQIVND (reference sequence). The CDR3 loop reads CASSYRFVGTDTQYF. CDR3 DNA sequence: TGTGCCAGTAGTTACCGGTTCGTCGGGACAGATACGCAGTATTTT.

Here the CDR3 DNA reads TGTGCCAGCACCGCCAAAGGGTCGGGGTTGAGCAATCAGCCCCAGCATTTT. Its translation: CASTAKGSGLSNQPQHF. The chain is built from TRBV27 and TRBJ1-5; D call uncertain. The germline V gene has CDR1 MNHEY and CDR2 SMNVEV (reference sequence). CDR3 size: 17 residues. V dropped 7 bases and J dropped 1 base, with 20 bases sitting between them.

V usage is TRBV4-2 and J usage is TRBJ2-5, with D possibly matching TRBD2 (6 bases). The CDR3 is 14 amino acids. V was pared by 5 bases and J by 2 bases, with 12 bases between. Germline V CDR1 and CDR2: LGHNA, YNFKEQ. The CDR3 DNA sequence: TGTGCCAGCAGCTACGGGACTCAACAAGAGACCCAGTACTTC. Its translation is CASSYGTQQETQYF.

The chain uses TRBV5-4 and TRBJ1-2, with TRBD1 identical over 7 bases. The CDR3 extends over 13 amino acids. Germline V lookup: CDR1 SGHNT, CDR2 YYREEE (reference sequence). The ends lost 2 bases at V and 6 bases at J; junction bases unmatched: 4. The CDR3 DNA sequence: TGTGCCAGCAGCTTTGGGACAGATGATGGCTACACCTTC. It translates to CASSFGTDDGYTF.

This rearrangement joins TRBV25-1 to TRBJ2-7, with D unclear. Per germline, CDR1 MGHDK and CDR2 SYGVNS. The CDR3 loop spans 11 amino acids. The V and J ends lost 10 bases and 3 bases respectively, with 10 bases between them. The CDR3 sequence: CATRSVYEQYF. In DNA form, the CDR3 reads TGTGCCACCAGGTCCGTCTACGAGCAGTACTTC.

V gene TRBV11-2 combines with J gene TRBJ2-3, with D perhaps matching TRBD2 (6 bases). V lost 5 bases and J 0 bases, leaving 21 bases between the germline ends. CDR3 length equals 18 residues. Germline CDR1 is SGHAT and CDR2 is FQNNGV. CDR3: CASSTQTPSERSTDTQYF. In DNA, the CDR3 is TGTGCCAGCAGCACCCAAACCCCTAGCGAGAGAAGCACAGATACGCAGTATTTT.

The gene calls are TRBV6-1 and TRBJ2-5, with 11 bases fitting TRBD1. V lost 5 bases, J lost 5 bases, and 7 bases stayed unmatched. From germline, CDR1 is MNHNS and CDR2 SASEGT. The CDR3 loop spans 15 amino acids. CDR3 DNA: TGTGCCAGCAGTTCCGCCGGGACAGGGGGTGAGACCCAGTACTTC. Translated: CASSSAGTGGETQYF.

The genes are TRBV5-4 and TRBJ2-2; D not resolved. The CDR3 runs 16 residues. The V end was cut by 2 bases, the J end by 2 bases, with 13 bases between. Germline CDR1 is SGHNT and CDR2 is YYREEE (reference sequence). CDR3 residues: CASSFSQSRNTGELFF. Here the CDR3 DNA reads TGTGCCAGCAGCTTCAGTCAGTCACGAAACACCGGGGAGCTGTTTTTT.

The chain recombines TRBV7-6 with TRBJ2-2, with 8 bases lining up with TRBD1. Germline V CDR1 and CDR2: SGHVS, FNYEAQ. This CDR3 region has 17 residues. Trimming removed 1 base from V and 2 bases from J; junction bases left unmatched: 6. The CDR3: CASSLVPGQDNTGELFF. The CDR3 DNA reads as TGTGCCAGCAGCTTAGTACCGGGACAGGACAACACCGGGGAGCTGTTTTTT.

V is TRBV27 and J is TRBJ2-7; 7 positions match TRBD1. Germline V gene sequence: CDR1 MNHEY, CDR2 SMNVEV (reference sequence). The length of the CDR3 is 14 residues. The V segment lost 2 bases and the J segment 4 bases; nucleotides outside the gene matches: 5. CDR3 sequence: CASSLTGTAYEQYF. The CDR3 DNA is TGTGCCAGCAGTTTAACAGGGACAGCGTACGAGCAGTACTTC.